This paragraph covers one T cell receptor beta chain sequence. V shed 3 bases and J shed 4 bases, with 13 bases lying between them. In germline, CDR1 is MNHNS, CDR2 SASEGT. CDR3 length: 15 residues. This record comes from a study of blood T cell repertoires in COVID-19. Study in general: Sources were T cells, B-cell-depleted T cells, or PBMCs; the material itself was cDNA or gDNA.

Sequenced by immunoSEQ multiplex PCR; TCRdb stores in-frame clones only, minus some. Among around 250,000 clones listed, 86% were seen once. The receptor's source is a man older than 75 with acute or convalescent COVID-19. This sequence joins TRBV6-1 and TRBJ1-3; D remains unclear. The sample consisted of peripheral blood. In nucleotides, the CDR3 is TGTGCCAGCAGTGACCAGGCTGTGGCCGGAAACACCATATATTTT. Its protein is CASSDQAVAGNTIYF.